This T cell receptor (beta chain) appears in the sequencing data of a study of blood T cell repertoires in COVID-19. The overall study: Collection of acute and convalescent COVID-19 samples took place in the United States, Italy and Spain. Sources were T cells, B-cell-depleted T cells, or PBMCs; the material itself was cDNA or gDNA.

CDR3 length: 14 amino acids. V was shortened by 6 bases and J by 2 bases, with 13 bases between the two germline ends. In germline, CDR1 is MNHNY, CDR2 SVGAGI (reference sequence). In the source study's methods: Amplified reference gene primers provided the basis for estimating nucleated cell counts. Using immunoSEQ multiplex PCR, the repertoire was profiled, and TCRdb retains in-frame clones only, with some absent. V, J and clone size are those of that table, while D and trimming were read from the DNA. There are about 150,000 clones in the sample; roughly nine tenths occur only once, and 2.4% lies in the top ten.

The sample comprised peripheral blood. This TCR was sampled from a woman between 65 and 79 years old with acute or convalescent COVID-19. V usage is TRBV6-6 and J usage is TRBJ1-2, with D perhaps matching TRBD1 (6 bases). The CDR3 coding sequence is TGTGCCAGCAGCCCCACAGGGTTCAACTATGGCTACACCTTC. Translation gives CASSPTGFNYGYTF.